This T cell receptor (beta chain) is from a study of blood T cell repertoires in COVID-19. Method: immunoSEQ multiplex PCR; TCRdb's copy keeps in-frame clones and lacks some. Here the sample spans 40,000 to 50,000 clones, approximately 80% being singletons. The sample comprised peripheral blood. The TCR comes from an elderly woman with acute or convalescent COVID-19.

The CDR3 coding sequence is TGCGCCAGCAGCCAAGATCGGGGGACTCACTGGGGGAACACTGAAGCTTTCTTT. Its translation is CASSQDRGTHWGNTEAFF. The chain couples TRBV4-3 to TRBJ1-1, with D perhaps TRBD1 (5 bases). With 0 bases removed from V and 1 base from J, the gap between germline ends came to 18 bases. CDR3 length equals 18 residues. The germline V gene encodes CDR1 LGHNA and CDR2 YSLEER.